The 8 T cell receptor beta chains given below trace back to one sample, sequenced in a study of T cell responses to AZD1222 COVID-19 vaccine. Assay used: immunoSEQ multiplex PCR; TCRdb lists only in-frame clones, some missing. The table records around 170,000 clones, 85% to 95% of them present only once. Material: peripheral blood, obtained 28 days after the second AZD1222 dose. These receptors were taken from an adult who received the AZD1222 COVID-19 vaccine.

This clone was seen a handful of times. The chain uses TRBV11-2 and TRBJ1-2, with TRBD1 identical over 10 bases. In germline, CDR1 is SGHAT, CDR2 FQNNGV. The trim removed 5 bases at V and 4 bases at J, leaving 13 bases unmatched. This CDR3 comprises 17 residues. DNA of the CDR3: TGTGCCAGCAGCCCCACAGTCGGGACAGGGGCTTTCTATGGCTACACCTTC. Its protein is CASSPTVGTGAFYGYTF.

V usage is TRBV2 and J usage is TRBJ2-5, with TRBD2 matching over 11 bases. V lost 5 bases, J lost 5 bases, and 10 bases stayed unmatched. There are 16 residues in the CDR3. CDR1 is SNHLY and CDR2 is FYNNEI in the germline V gene. CDR3 in amino acids: CASSRGDRTSGETQYF. The CDR3 DNA follows: TGTGCCAGCAGTCGAGGGGATAGGACTAGCGGGGAGACCCAGTACTTC. The entire variable domain, with the rest obtained from reference TRBV2 and TRBJ2-5, is as follows: EPEVTQTPSHQVTQMGQEVILRCVPISNHLYFYWYRQILGQKVEFLVSFYNNEISEKSEIFDDQFSVERPDGSNFTLKIRSTKLEDSAMYFCASSRGDRTSGETQYFGPGTRLLVL.

The rearrangement uses TRBV28 and TRBJ2-3, with unresolved D. Germline CDR1 and CDR2: MDHEN and SYDVKM. Trimming stripped 3 bases from V and 8 bases from J, with 3 bases between. The CDR3 totals 10 residues. CDR3 in DNA: TGTGCCAGCAGTTTTACTACGCAGTATTTT. This codes for CASSFTTQYF.

V usage is TRBV21-1 and J usage is TRBJ2-1. TRBV21-1 is noted as a pseudogene. This CDR3 comprises 16 residues. CDR3: CASSKDRGADYNEQFF. As DNA, the CDR3 is TGTGCCAGCAGCAAAGATAGGGGGGCAGATTACAATGAGCAGTTCTTC.

The chain combines TRBV27 with TRBJ1-6; D is ambiguous. Germline CDR1 and CDR2: MNHEY and SMNVEV (reference sequence). The V end was cut by 5 bases, the J end by 9 bases, with 20 bases between. CDR3 length equals 16 residues. The CDR3 bases are TGTGCCAGCAGTCGACCTCGGGCAGTTGGGAGTTCACCCCTCCACTTT. It codes for CASSRPRAVGSSPLHF.

The chain links TRBV18 to TRBJ1-4, with 7 bases lining up with TRBD1. Looked up from germline, CDR1 is KGHSH and CDR2 is LQKENI. The CDR3 has 17 amino acids. The V and J ends lost 1 base and 0 bases, in that order; junction bases with no gene match: 5. CDR3 sequence reads: CASSPLQGTATNEKLFF. As DNA, the CDR3 is TGTGCCAGCTCACCACTACAGGGGACTGCAACTAATGAAAAACTGTTTTTT.

The J gene is TRBJ1-2, the V gene TRBV5-1, with 7 bases that match TRBD1. The trim removed 5 bases at V and 5 bases at J, leaving 12 bases unmatched. CDR3 length equals 15 residues. CDR1 SGHRS and CDR2 YFSETQ come from the germline V gene. The CDR3 bases are TGCGCCAGCAGTTCTACCCGGCCAGGGGGTTATGGCTACACCTTC. Translation gives CASSSTRPGGYGYTF.

The gene calls are TRBV29-1 and TRBJ1-5, with D perhaps matching TRBD1 (6 bases). V lost 4 bases to trimming and J lost 4 bases, with 11 bases between them. The germline gives CDR1 SQVTM, CDR2 ANQGSEA. The CDR3 runs 13 residues. The CDR3, as DNA: TGCAGCGTTGGCCTCGACAGGAATCAGCCCCAGCATTTT. Its protein product is CSVGLDRNQPQHF.